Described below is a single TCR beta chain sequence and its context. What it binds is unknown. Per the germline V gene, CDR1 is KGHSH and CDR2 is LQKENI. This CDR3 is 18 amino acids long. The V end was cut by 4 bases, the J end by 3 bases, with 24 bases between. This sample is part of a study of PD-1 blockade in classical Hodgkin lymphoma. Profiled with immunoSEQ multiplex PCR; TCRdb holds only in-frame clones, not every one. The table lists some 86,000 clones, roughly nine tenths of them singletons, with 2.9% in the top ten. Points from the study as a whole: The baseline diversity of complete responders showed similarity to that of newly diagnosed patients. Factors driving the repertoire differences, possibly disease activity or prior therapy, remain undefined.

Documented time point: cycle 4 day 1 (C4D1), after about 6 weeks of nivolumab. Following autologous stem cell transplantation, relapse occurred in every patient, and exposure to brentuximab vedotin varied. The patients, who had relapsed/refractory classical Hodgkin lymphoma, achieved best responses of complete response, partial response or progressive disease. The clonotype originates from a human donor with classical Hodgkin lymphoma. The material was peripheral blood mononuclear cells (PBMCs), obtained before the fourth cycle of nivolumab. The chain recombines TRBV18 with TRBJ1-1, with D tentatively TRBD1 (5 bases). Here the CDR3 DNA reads TGTGCCAGCTCACGGTTTCAAGGGACTCAAAAAAGGGACACTGAAGCTTTCTTT. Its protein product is CASSRFQGTQKRDTEAFF.